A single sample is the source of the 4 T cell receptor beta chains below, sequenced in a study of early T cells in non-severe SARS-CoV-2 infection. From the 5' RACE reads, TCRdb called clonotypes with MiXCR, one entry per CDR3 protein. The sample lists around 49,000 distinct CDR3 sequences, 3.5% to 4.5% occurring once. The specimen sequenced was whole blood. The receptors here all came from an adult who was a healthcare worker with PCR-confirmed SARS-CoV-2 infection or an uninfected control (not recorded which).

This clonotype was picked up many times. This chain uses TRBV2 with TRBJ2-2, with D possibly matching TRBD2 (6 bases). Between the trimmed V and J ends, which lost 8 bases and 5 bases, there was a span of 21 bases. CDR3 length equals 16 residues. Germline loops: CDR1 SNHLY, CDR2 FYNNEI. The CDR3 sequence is CASQSPGDRGTGELFF. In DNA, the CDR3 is TGTGCCAGCCAGAGCCCGGGGGACCGTGGTACCGGGGAGCTGTTTTTT.

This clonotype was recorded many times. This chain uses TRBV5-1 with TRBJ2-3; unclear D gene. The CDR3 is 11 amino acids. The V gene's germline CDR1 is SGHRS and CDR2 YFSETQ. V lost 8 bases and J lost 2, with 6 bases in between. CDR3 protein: CASGDTDTQYF. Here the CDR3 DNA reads TGCGCCAGTGGAGACACAGATACGCAGTATTTT.

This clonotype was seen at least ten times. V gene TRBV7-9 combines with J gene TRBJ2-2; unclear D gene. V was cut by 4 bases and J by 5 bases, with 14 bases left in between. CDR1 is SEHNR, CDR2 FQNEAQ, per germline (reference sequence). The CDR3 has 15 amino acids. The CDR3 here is CASSSDGPPTGELFF. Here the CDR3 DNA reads TGTGCCAGCAGCTCAGACGGACCTCCTACCGGGGAGCTGTTTTTT.

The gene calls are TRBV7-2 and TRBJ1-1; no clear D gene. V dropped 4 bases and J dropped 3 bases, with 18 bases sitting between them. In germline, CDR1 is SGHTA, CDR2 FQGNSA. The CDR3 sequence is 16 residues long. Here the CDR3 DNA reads TGTGCCAGCAGCTCCCCTAGAAGGGAGGGTGACACTGAAGCTTTCTTT. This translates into CASSSPRREGDTEAFF.